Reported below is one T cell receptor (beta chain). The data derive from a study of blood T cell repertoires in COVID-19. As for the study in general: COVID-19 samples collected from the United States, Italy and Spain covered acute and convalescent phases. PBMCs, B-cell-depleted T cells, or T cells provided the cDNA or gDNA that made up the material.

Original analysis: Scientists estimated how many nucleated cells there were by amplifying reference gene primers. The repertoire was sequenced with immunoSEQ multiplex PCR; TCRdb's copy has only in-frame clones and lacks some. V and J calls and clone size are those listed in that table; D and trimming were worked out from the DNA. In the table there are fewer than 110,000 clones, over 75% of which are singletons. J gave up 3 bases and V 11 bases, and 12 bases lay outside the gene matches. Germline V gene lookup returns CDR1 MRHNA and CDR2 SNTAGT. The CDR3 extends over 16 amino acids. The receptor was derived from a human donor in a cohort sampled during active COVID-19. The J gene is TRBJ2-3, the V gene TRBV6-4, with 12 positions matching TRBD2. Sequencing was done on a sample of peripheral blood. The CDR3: CAEDRTSGNGTDTQYF. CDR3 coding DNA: TGTGCCGAGGATAGGACTAGCGGGAATGGAACAGATACGCAGTATTTT.